This T cell receptor beta chain was captured in a study of T cells after yellow fever vaccination. Regarding the study as a whole: Overall, a small share of clonotypes was seen in both CD4 and CD8 compartments. Though weaker, the secondary response peaked faster, on day 5 versus 15.

A process of 5'RACE template switching, which added a universal primer site and UMIs, was used to make TCR cDNA. In TCRdb, the 5' RACE reads were re-called with MiXCR into one record per CDR3 protein. The profile shows 550,000 to 750,000 distinct CDR3 sequences, approximately 13% of them singletons. About this clonotype itself: Its antigen is unknown. At one boundary the junction diverges from the germline segment, which might be a read error.

The CDR3 loop spans 15 amino acids. Per germline, CDR1 SSHAT and CDR2 FNYEAQ (reference sequence). The sequence was obtained from a man aged 30-40 years who received the YFV17D yellow fever vaccine. Sequencing was performed on PBMCs, taken on the day of the yellow fever booster vaccination. The chain carries TRBV7-7 and TRBJ1-2, with D perhaps matching TRBD1 (5 bases). CDR3 amino acids: CASSLGAGSQDGYTF. In DNA form, the CDR3 reads TGTGCTAGCAGCTTAGGGGCCGGGAGTCAGGATGGCTACACCTTC.